This T cell receptor beta chain was recovered during a study of T cell clonality in common variable immunodeficiency. Profiled with immunoSEQ multiplex PCR; TCRdb holds only in-frame clones, not every one. The sample was found to contain tens of thousands of clones, and every one recurs. Study outcomes and limitations: The cause of increased CVID clonality remains unclear without subpopulation sequencing. TCRbeta clonality was increased in CVID versus healthy controls. Fewer TCRbeta clones were shared among CVID subjects than controls.

This clone was seen only a few times. Its antigen remains unknown. With the read ending 3 residues before the CDR3 end, the germline J gene is used to fill in that end. Blood samples were heparinized, 5 to 8 ml per donor. The CDR3 has 15 residues. The V end was cut by 7 bases, the J end by 7 bases, with 22 bases between. Germline CDR1 SGHTA, CDR2 FQGNSA. The clonotype comes from a person aged 18-70 years in good health. The chain couples TRBV7-2 to TRBJ1-1; D possibly corresponds to TRBD1 (5 bases). Sample: peripheral blood mononuclear cells. CDR3 region: CASTASSWTQIEAFF. The CDR3 DNA, read in part, is TGTGCCAGCACCGCCAGTTCATGGACACAAATTGAA.